These 16 T cell receptor beta chains originate from one sample sequenced in a study of cytomegalovirus exposure and HLA in healthy donors. The primer mix had 60 Vbeta and 13 Jbeta primers. TCRdb's table, derived via immunoSEQ multiplex PCR, lists solely in-frame clones and lacks some. The sample records more than 95,000 clones, 70% to 80% being singletons. The sequencing input was PBMCs. These receptor sequences come from a man in his forties in good health and CMV-seropositive.

Only one count was recorded for this clone. The chain joins TRBV29-1 to TRBJ2-2, with 13 bases aligning to TRBD2. V lost 4 bases to trimming and J lost 3 bases; unmatched junction nucleotides: 11. Germline V gene sequence: CDR1 SQVTM, CDR2 ANQGSEA. The length of the CDR3 is 18 residues. As DNA, the CDR3 is TGCAGCGTTGGAGGGGCAGGGACTAGCGGGGCCCACACCGGGGAGCTGTTTTTT. Its protein is CSVGGAGTSGAHTGELFF.

This chain joins TRBV4-2 and TRBJ2-5; TRBD2 might be the D (7 bases). In germline, CDR1 is LGHNA, CDR2 YNFKEQ. The CDR3 is made up of 14 amino acids. Trimming stripped 2 bases from V and 5 bases from J, with 12 bases between. This CDR3 is CASSQTGRVETQYF. Here the CDR3 DNA reads TGTGCCAGCAGCCAAACAGGGAGGGTGGAGACCCAGTACTTC.

The V gene is TRBV4-1, the J gene TRBJ1-2; TRBD1 is a possible D gene (6 bases). CDR1 MGHRA and CDR2 YSYEKL come from the germline V gene. With 0 bases removed from V and 4 bases from J, the gap between germline ends came to 15 bases. CDR3 size: 16 residues. The CDR3, as DNA: TGCGCCAGCAGCCAAGATTTACAGGGTTGGCGCTATGGCTACACCTTC. As protein: CASSQDLQGWRYGYTF.

A note on this clone: Additional DNA sequences in this sample encode the identical CDR3. J is TRBJ2-1 and V is TRBV5-1; the match to TRBD2 covers 10 bases. The V gene end was trimmed by 4 bases and the J gene end by 0 bases; junction bases not matched to a gene: 7. This CDR3 spans 17 amino acids. The germline gives CDR1 SGHRS, CDR2 YFSETQ. CDR3 coding DNA: TGCGCCAGCAGCCCGGAGGCTAGCGGGAGCTCCTACAATGAGCAGTTCTTC. Protein product: CASSPEASGSSYNEQFF.

J is TRBJ2-1 and V is TRBV2; TRBD2 matches at 10 bases. CDR3 length equals 15 residues. Germline-derived CDR1 and CDR2 are SNHLY and FYNNEI. V dropped 8 bases and J dropped 6; count of bases not matched to a gene: 10. The CDR3 is CASPGKRGGGNEQFF. In nucleotides, the CDR3 is TGTGCCAGCCCTGGGAAGCGGGGGGGTGGCAATGAGCAGTTCTTC.

The chain recombines TRBV6-6 with TRBJ1-2; 7 bases are shared with TRBD1. Germline-derived CDR1 and CDR2 are MNHNY and SVGAGI (reference sequence). The CDR3 has 14 amino acids. V trimming: 7 bases; J trimming: 8 bases; junction bases outside the gene matches: 13. The CDR3 sequence is CASNAALTGQGYTF. Written as DNA, the CDR3 is TGTGCCAGCAACGCGGCATTGACAGGGCAGGGCTACACCTTC.

This chain uses TRBV2 with TRBJ2-5, with 7 bases lining up with TRBD1. Germline V gives CDR1 SNHLY, CDR2 FYNNEI. Trimming cost V 3 bases and J 5 bases; bases outside gene matches: 12. The CDR3 spans 16 residues. CDR3 nucleotides: TGTGCCAGCAGTGAGAGAAGGACAGGCCAGGGGGAGACCCAGTACTTC. It codes for CASSERRTGQGETQYF.

The V and J genes are TRBV19 and TRBJ2-2; no definite D call. Between the trimmed V and J ends, which lost 3 bases and 4 bases, there was a span of 9 bases. Germline V gene data show CDR1 as LNHDA and CDR2 as SQIVND (reference sequence). The CDR3 totals 14 residues. CDR3 protein: CASSIRSRTGELFF. The CDR3 DNA is TGTGCCAGTAGTATTCGGTCGCGCACCGGGGAGCTGTTTTTT.

The V and J genes are TRBV19 and TRBJ2-1; TRBD2 matches 7 bases. The CDR3 length is 13 residues. In germline, CDR1 is LNHDA, CDR2 SQIVND (reference sequence). The junction had 7 bases not matched to a gene; V was cut back by 6 bases and J by 8 bases. In DNA, the CDR3 is TGTGCCAGTAGCAGACCAGGGAGGGATGAGCAGTTCTTC. It encodes CASSRPGRDEQFF.

V usage is TRBV11-2 and J usage is TRBJ1-1; D is ambiguous. The CDR3 spans 14 residues. From germline, CDR1 is SGHAT and CDR2 FQNNGV. The germline V and J ends were trimmed by 1 base and 6 bases, with 12 bases remaining between them. As DNA, the CDR3 is TGTGCCAGCAGCTTAGGCACGGTCCCCCCTGAAGCTTTCTTT. Translation gives CASSLGTVPPEAFF.

The rearrangement links TRBV19 to TRBJ2-7; 8 nucleotides align to TRBD1. The trim removed 1 base at V and 5 bases at J, leaving 7 bases unmatched. Germline V gene data show CDR1 as LNHDA and CDR2 as SQIVND (reference sequence). The CDR3 is made up of 15 amino acids. The DNA for the CDR3 is TGTGCCAGTAGTATAGCAGGGGGCGCGGGAAACGAGCAGTACTTC. This gives the protein CASSIAGGAGNEQYF. The complete variable domain, with remaining parts taken from reference TRBV19 and TRBJ2-7, reads DGGITQSPKYLFRKEGQNVTLSCEQNLNHDAMYWYRQDPGQGLRLIYYSQIVNDFQKGDIAEGYSVSREKKESFPLTVTSAQKNPTAFYLCASSIAGGAGNEQYFGPGTRLTVT.

The V gene is TRBV5-5, the J gene TRBJ2-1; D is unclear. Trimming took off 5 bases at V and 2 bases at J, with 11 bases between the two ends. The germline gives CDR1 SGHKS, CDR2 YYEKEE (reference sequence). This CDR3 has 14 amino acids. The CDR3 is CASRTHVTYNEQFF. The CDR3 DNA reads TGTGCCAGCAGGACACACGTCACCTACAATGAGCAGTTCTTC.

This chain connects TRBV2 to TRBJ2-1; 12 bases fit TRBD1. The junction had 8 bases not matched to a gene; V was cut back by 8 bases and J by 9 bases. The germline CDR1 and CDR2 sequences are SNHLY and FYNNEI. This CDR3 region has 14 residues. DNA of the CDR3: TGTGCCAGCTTAAGGGGGACAGGGGGCGTTGAGCAGTTCTTC. It is translated as CASLRGTGGVEQFF.

This clone was observed a single time. The chain recombines TRBV9 with TRBJ2-2; 9 bases agree with TRBD2. V shed 7 bases, J shed 2 bases, and the junction held 6 bases outside the gene matches. Germline V lookup: CDR1 SGDLS, CDR2 YYNGEE. The CDR3 is 15 residues long. The CDR3 coding sequence is TGTGCCAGCCGTCGCGGGGGGGGCAACACCGGGGAGCTGTTTTTT. Protein sequence: CASRRGGGNTGELFF. Full variable domain (missing parts from reference TRBV9 and TRBJ2-2): DSGVTQTPKHLITATGQRVTLRCSPRSGDLSVYWYQQSLDQGLQFLIQYYNGEERAKGNILERFSAQQFPDLHSELNLSSLELGDSALYFCASRRGGGNTGELFFGEGSRLTVL.

This clone was counted only a few times. The chain combines TRBV5-4 with TRBJ2-5, with 10 bases fitting TRBD1. V dropped 2 bases and J dropped 4; count of bases not matched to a gene: 5. This CDR3 contains 15 residues. Germline CDR1 reads SGHNT; CDR2 reads YYREEE (reference sequence). The CDR3 DNA reads as TGTGCCAGCAGCTTACGGACAGGGGGACTAGAGACCCAGTACTTC. Translating it yields CASSLRTGGLETQYF.

The gene calls are TRBV11-2 and TRBJ2-1; 11 bases fit TRBD2. The CDR3 is 16 residues long. The junction had 5 bases not matched to a gene; V was cut back by 5 bases and J by 2 bases. Per the germline V gene, CDR1 is SGHAT and CDR2 is FQNNGV. CDR3 residues: CASSTGSGGAYNEQFF. Written as DNA, the CDR3 is TGTGCCAGCAGCACCGGTAGCGGGGGGGCCTACAATGAGCAGTTCTTC.